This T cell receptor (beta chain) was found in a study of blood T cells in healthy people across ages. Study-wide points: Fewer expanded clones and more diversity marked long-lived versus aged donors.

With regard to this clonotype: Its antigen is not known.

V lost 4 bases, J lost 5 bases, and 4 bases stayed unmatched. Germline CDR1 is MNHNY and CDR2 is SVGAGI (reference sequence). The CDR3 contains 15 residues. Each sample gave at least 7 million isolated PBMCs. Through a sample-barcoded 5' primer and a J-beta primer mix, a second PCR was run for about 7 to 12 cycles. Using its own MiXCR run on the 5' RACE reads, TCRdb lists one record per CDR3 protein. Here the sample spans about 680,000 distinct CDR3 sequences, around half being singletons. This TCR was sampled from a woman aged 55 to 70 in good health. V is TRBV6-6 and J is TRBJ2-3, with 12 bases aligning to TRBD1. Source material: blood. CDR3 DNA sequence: TGTGCCAGCAGTTCCGGGACAGGGGGCAGAGATACGCAGTATTTT. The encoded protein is CASSSGTGGRDTQYF.